This TCR beta chain was retrieved from a study of blood T cell repertoires in COVID-19. Study at large: Italy, Spain and the United States were the sources of the convalescent and acute COVID-19 samples. T cells, B-cell-depleted T cells, or PBMCs provided the cDNA or gDNA that served as material.

Trimming left V 5 bases short and J 4 bases short, with 3 bases between. Per the germline V gene, CDR1 is MDHEN and CDR2 is SYDVKM. This CDR3 has 10 residues. As handled by the study authors: Quantification of nucleated cells was approximated via reference gene primer amplification. Produced via immunoSEQ multiplex PCR; TCRdb's table is partial and in-frame only. D and trimming come from the DNA, and the V and J calls and clone size come from that table. Of some 200,000 clones listed, less than 90% are singletons. Patients at the Seattle site were enrolled during active infection and followed longitudinally.

The receptor was derived from a woman aged 60 to 75 with COVID-19, enrolled during active disease. This chain links TRBV28 with TRBJ2-7; no firm D call. Input material: peripheral blood. The CDR3 reads CASSIYEQYF. The CDR3 nucleotides read TGTGCCAGCAGTATATACGAGCAGTACTTC.